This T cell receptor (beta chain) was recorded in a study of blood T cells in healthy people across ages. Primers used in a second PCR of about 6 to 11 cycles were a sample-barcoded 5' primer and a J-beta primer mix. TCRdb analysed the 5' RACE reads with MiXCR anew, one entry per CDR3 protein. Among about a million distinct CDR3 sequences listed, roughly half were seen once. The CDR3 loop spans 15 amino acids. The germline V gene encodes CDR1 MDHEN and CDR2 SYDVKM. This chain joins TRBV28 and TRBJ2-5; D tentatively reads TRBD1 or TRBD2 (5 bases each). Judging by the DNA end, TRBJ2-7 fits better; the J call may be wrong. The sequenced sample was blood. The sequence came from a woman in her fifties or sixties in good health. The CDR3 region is CASSFPVGGTDEQYF. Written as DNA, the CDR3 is TGTGCCAGCAGTTTCCCTGTGGGTGGGACGGACGAGCAGTACTTC.